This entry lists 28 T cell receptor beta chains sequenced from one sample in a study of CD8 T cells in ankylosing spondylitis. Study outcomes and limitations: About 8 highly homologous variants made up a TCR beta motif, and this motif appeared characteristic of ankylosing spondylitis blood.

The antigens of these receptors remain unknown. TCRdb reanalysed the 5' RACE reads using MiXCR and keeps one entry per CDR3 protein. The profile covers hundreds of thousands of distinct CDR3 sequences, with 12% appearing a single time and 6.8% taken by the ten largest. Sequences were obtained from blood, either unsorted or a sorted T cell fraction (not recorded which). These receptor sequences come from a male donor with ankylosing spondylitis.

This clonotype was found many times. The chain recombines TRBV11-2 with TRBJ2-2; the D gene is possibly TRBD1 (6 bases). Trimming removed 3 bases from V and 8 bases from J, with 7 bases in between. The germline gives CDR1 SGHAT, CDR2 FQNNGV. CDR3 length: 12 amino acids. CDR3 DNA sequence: TGTGCCAGCAGCTTGAGGGGGGGGGAGCTGTTTTTT. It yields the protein CASSLRGGELFF.

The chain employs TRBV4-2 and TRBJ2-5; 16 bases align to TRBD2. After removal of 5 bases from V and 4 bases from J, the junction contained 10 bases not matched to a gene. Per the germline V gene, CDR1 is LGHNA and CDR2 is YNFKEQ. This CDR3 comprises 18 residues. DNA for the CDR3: TGTGCCAGCAGCGCGAACTTCGGGACTAGCGGGAGGGCAGAGACCCAGTACTTC. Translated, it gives CASSANFGTSGRAETQYF.

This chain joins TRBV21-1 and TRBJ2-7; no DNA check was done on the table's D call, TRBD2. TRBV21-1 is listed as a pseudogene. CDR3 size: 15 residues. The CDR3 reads CASTTPVTSGYEQYV. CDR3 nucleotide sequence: TGTGCCAGCACCACGCCCGTGACTAGCGGGTACGAGCAGTACGTC.

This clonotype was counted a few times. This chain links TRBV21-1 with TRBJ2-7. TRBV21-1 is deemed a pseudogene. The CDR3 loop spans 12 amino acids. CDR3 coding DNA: TGTGCCAGCAGCAAATTGACCTACGAGCAGTACGTC. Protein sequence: CASSKLTYEQYV.

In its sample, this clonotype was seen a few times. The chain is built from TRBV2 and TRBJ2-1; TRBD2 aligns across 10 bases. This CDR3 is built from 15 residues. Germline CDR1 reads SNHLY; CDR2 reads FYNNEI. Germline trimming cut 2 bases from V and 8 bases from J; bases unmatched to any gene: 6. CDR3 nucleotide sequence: TGTGCCAGCAGTGAACGTCCAGCGGGAGGGTATGAGCAGTTCTTC. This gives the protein CASSERPAGGYEQFF.

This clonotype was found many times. In nucleotides, the CDR3 is TGCGCCAGCAGCGTGGGGACAGGGGAATTTGACACTGAAGCTTTCTTT. It yields the protein CASSVGTGEFDTEAFF. The chain carries TRBV5-1 and TRBJ1-1; 10 bases align to TRBD1. This CDR3 is built from 16 residues. J lost 3 bases, V lost 4 bases, and 9 bases had no gene match. Germline V CDR1 and CDR2: SGHRS, YFSETQ.

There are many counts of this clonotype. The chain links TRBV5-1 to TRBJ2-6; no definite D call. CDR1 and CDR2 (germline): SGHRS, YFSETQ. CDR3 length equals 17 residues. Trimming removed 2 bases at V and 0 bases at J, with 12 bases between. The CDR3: CASSFDGTSSGANVLTF. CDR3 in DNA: TGCGCCAGCAGCTTCGACGGTACTTCCTCTGGGGCCAACGTCCTGACTTTC.

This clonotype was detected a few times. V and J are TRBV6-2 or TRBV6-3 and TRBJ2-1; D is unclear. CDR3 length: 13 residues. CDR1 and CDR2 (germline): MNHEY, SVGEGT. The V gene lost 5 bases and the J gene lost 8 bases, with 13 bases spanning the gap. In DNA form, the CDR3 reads TGTGCCAGCAGTCTGACCACCGATCATGAGCAGTTCTTC. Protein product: CASSLTTDHEQFF.

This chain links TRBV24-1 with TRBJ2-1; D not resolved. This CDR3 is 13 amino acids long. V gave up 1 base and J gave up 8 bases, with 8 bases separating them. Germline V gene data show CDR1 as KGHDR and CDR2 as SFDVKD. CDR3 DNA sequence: TGTGCCACCAGTGATTTCTCCAGAGATGAGCAGTTCTTC. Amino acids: CATSDFSRDEQFF.

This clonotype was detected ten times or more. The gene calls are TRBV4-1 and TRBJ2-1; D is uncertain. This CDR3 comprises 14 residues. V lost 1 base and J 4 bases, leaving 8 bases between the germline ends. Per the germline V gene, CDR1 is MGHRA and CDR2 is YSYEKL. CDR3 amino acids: CASSQVLLYNEQFF. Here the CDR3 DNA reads TGCGCCAGCAGCCAAGTATTGCTTTACAATGAGCAGTTCTTC.

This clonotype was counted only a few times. CDR3 nucleotides: TGTGCCAGCAAACGACAGGGGGCAAGCACAGATACGCAGTATTTT. Translation gives CASKRQGASTDTQYF. V usage is TRBV12-3 or TRBV12-4 and J usage is TRBJ2-3; the match to TRBD1 covers 10 bases. CDR3 length equals 15 residues. V shed 7 bases, J shed 0 bases, and the junction held 4 bases outside the gene matches.

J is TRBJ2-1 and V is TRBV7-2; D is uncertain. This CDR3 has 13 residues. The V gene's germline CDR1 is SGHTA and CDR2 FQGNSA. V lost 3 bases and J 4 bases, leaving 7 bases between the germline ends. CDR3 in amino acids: CASSFTRYNEQFF. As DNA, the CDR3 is TGTGCCAGCAGCTTCACTCGGTACAATGAGCAGTTCTTC. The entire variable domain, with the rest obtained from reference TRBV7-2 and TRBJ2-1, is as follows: GAGVSQSPSNKVTEKGKDVELRCDPISGHTALYWYRQSLGQGLEFLIYFQGNSAPDKSGLPSDRFSAERTGGSVSTLTIQRTQQEDSAVYLCASSFTRYNEQFFGPGTRLTVL.

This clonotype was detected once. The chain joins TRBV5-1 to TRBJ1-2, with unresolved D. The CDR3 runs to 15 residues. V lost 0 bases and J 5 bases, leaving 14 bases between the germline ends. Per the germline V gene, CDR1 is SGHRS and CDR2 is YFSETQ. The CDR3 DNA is TGCGCCAGCAGCTTGGGTGGTTCGGCGGGATATGGCTACACCTTC. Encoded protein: CASSLGGSAGYGYTF.

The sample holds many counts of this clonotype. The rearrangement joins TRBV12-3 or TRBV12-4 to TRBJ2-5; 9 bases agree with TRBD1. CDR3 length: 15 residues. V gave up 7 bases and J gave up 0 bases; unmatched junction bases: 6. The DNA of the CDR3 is TGTGCCAGCACCAATGGGGACAGGGACCAAGAGACCCAGTACTTC. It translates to CASTNGDRDQETQYF.

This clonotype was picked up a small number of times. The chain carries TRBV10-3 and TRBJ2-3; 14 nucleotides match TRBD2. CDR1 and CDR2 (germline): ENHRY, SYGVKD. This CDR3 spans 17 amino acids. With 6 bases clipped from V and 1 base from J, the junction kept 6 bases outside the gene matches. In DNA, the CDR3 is TGTGCCATCAGCGGACTAGCGGGAGGTTCCGGCACAGATACGCAGTATTTT. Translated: CAISGLAGGSGTDTQYF.

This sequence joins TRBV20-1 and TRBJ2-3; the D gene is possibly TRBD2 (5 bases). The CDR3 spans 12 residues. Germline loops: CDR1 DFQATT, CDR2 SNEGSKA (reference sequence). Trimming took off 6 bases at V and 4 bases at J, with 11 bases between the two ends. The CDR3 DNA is TGCAGTGCCGTACTAGACTCAGATACGCAGTATTTT. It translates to CSAVLDSDTQYF.

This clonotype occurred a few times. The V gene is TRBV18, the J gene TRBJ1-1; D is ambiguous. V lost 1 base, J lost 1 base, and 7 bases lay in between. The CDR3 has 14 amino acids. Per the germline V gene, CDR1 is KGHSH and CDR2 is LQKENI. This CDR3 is CASSPLGPNTEAFF. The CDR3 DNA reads TGTGCCAGCTCACCACTTGGCCCGAACACTGAAGCTTTCTTT. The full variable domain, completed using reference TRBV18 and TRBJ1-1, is NAGVMQNPRHLVRRRGQEARLRCSPMKGHSHVYWYRQLPEEGLKFMVYLQKENIIDESGMPKERFSAEFPKEGPSILRIQQVVRGDSAAYFCASSPLGPNTEAFFGQGTRLTVV.

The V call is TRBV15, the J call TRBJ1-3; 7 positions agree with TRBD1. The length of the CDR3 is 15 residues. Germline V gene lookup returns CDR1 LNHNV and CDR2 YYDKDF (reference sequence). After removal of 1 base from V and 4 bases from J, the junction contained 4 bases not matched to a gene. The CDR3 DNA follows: TGTGCCACCAGCAGAGCACAGGGGATGGGAAACACCATATATTTT. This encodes CATSRAQGMGNTIYF. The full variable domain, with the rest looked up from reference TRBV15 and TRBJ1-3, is DAMVIQNPRYQVTQFGKPVTLSCSQTLNHNVMYWYQQKSSQAPKLLFHYYDKDFNNEADTPDNFQSRRPNTSFCFLDIRSPGLGDTAMYLCATSRAQGMGNTIYFGEGSWLTVV.

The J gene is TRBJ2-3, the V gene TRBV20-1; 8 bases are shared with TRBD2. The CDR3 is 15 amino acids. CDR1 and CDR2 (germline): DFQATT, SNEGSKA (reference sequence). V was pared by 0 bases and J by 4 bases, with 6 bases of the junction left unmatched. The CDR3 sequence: CSARDPRGGADTQYF. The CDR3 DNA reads TGCAGTGCTAGAGATCCCCGGGGGGGCGCAGATACGCAGTATTTT.

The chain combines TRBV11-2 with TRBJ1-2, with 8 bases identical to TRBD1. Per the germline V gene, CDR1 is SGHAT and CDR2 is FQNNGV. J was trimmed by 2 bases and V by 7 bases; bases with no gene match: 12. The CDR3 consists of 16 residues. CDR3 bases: TGTGCCAGCACCCCAACTCGCCAGGGGGCGAACTATGGCTACACCTTC. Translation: CASTPTRQGANYGYTF.

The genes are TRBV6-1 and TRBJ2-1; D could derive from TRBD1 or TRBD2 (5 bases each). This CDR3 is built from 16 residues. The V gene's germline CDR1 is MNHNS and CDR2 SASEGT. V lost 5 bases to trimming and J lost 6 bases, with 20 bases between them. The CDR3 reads CASSRQRDRLGNEQFF. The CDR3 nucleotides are TGTGCCAGCAGTCGACAAAGGGACCGGCTTGGCAATGAGCAGTTCTTC.

The CDR3 region is CASDRAGEAFF. CDR3 nucleotides: TGTGCCAGCGATCGCGCAGGGGAAGCTTTCTTT. The gene calls are TRBV2 and TRBJ1-1, with D perhaps TRBD1 (5 bases). The V end was cut by 8 bases, the J end by 8 bases, with 12 bases between. Germline V gene lookup returns CDR1 SNHLY and CDR2 FYNNEI. This CDR3 is 11 amino acids long.

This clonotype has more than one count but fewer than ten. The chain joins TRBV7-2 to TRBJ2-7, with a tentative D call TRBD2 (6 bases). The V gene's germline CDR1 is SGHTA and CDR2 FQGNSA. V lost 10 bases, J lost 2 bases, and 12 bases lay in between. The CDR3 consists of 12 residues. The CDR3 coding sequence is TGTGCCACCTTGGGGGGAACCTACGAGCAGTACTTC. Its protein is CATLGGTYEQYF.

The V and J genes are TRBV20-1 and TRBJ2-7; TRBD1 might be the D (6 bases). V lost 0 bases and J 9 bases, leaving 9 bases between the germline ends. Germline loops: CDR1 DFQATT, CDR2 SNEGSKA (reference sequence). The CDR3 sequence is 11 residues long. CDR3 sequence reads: CSAREIQGQYF. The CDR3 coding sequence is TGCAGTGCTAGAGAAATACAGGGGCAGTACTTC.

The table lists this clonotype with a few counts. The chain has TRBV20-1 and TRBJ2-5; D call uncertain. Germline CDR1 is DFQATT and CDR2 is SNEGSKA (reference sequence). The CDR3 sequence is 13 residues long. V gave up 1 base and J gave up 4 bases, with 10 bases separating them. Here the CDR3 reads CSARGSRAETQYF. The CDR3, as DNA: TGCAGTGCTAGAGGGTCTAGGGCAGAGACCCAGTACTTC.

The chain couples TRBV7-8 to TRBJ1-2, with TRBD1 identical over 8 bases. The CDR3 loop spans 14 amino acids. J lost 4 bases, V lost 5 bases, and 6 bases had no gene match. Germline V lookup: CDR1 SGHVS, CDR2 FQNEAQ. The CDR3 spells CASSRGTGTYGYTF. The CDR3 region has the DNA TGTGCCAGCAGCAGGGGGACAGGTACCTATGGCTACACCTTC.

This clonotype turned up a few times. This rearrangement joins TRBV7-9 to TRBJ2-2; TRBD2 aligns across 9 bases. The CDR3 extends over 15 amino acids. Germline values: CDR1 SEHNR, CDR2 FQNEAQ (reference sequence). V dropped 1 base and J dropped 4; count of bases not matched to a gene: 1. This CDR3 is CASSLVAGVTGELFF. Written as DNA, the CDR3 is TGTGCCAGCAGCTTAGTAGCGGGAGTCACCGGGGAGCTGTTTTTT.

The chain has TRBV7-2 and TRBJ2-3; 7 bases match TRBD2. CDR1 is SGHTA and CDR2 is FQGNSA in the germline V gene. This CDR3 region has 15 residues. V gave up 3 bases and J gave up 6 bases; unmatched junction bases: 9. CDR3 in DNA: TGTGCCAGCAGCTTTCCTAGCGGCACGGGGGATACGCAGTATTTT. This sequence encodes CASSFPSGTGDTQYF.